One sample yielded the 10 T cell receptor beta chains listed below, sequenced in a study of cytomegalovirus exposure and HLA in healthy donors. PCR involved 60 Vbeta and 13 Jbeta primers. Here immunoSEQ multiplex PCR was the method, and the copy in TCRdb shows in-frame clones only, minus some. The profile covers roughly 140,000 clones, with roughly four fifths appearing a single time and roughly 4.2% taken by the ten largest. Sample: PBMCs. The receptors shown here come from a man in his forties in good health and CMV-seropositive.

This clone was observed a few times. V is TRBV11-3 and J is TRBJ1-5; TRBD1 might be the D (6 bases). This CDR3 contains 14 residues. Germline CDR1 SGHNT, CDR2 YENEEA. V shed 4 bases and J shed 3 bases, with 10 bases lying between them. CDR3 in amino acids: CASSWWTDNQPQHF. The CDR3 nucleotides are TGTGCCAGCAGCTGGTGGACAGACAATCAGCCCCAGCATTTT.

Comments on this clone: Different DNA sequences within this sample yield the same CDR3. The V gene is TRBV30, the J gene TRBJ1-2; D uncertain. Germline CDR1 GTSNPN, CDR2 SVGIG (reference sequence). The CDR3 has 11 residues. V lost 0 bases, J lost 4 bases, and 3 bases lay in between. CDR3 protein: CAWSVLYGYTF. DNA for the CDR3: TGTGCCTGGAGTGTACTCTATGGCTACACCTTC.

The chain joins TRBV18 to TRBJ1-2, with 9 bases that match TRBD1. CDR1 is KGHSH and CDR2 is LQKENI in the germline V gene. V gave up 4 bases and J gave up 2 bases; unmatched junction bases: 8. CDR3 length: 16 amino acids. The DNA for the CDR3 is TGTGCCAGCTCACTGGGGACAGGGAAGCAAAACTATGGCTACACCTTC. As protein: CASSLGTGKQNYGYTF.

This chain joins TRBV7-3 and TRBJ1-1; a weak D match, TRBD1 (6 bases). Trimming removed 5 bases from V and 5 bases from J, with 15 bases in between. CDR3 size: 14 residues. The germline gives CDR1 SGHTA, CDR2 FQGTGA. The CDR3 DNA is TGTGCCAGCAGCCCGGGAGGAGGGGGAACTGAAGCTTTCTTT. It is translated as CASSPGGGGTEAFF.

Here the CDR3 DNA reads TGTGCCAGCAGCTTACAAGGACAGGGGACAGATACGCAGTATTTT. This translates into CASSLQGQGTDTQYF. The chain recombines TRBV7-3 with TRBJ2-3; 9 bases line up with TRBD1. After removal of 2 bases from V and 3 bases from J, the junction contained 3 bases not matched to a gene. This CDR3 spans 15 amino acids. Germline V gene data show CDR1 as SGHTA and CDR2 as FQGTGA.

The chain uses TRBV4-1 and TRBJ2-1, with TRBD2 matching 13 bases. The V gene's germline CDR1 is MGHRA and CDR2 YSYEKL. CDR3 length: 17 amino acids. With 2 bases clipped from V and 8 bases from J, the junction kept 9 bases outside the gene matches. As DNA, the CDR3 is TGCGCCAGCAGCCAAAGCCCCGGGACTAGCGGGATCGATGAGCAGTTCTTC. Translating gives CASSQSPGTSGIDEQFF.

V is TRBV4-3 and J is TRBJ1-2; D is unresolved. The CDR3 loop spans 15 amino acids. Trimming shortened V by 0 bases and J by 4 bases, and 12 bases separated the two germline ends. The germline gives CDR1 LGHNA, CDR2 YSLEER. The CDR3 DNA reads TGCGCCAGCAGCCAAGAAAAGGACTCTATCTATGGCTACACCTTC. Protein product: CASSQEKDSIYGYTF.

The CDR3 DNA reads TGCAGTGCCCAGGGTACTGAAGCTTTCTTT. As protein: CSAQGTEAFF. The chain has TRBV20-1 and TRBJ1-1; a weak D match, TRBD1 (5 bases). This CDR3 is 10 amino acids long. The V end was cut by 6 bases, the J end by 5 bases, with 7 bases between. The germline V gene encodes CDR1 DFQATT and CDR2 SNEGSKA (reference sequence).

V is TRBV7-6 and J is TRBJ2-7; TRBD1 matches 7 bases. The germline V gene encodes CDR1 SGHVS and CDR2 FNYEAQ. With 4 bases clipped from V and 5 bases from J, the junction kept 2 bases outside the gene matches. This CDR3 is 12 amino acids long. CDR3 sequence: CASSSTGDEQYF. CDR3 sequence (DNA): TGTGCCAGCAGCTCCACAGGGGACGAGCAGTACTTC.

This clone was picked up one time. The DNA for the CDR3 is TGTGCCAGCAGCATGAGACTAGCGGGGAGTGAGCAGTTCTTC. Amino acids: CASSMRLAGSEQFF. The rearrangement joins TRBV7-2 to TRBJ2-1; 11 nucleotides match TRBD2. The CDR3 covers 14 residues. V shed 5 bases, J shed 9 bases, and the junction held 6 bases outside the gene matches. Per germline, CDR1 SGHTA and CDR2 FQGNSA.